The present T cell receptor beta chain was sequenced within a study of blood T cell repertoires in COVID-19 (dated by TCRdb to about 2020). In the study overall: For ImmuneRACE Cohort 3, a participant was defined as recovered based on two consecutive negative NP/OP PCR tests, clearance by a healthcare professional, or resolution of symptoms. Subjects who had been exposed to COVID-19, were actively infected with it, or had recovered from it provided the deeply sampled blood TCRbeta repertoires that made up the dataset. HLA class I and class II types, where available, came from metadata supplied by the sample provider rather than from assay-based typing. A de-identified subject ID, COVID-19 status, age in years and sex were almost always included in the sample metadata. The collaborator samples originated in the United States, Italy and Spain and spanned the acute and convalescent phases of COVID-19. The prospective study material was composed of cDNA or gDNA derived from T cells, B-cell-depleted T cells, or PBMCs. Samples came from the ongoing ImmuneRACE study (first 160 participants) plus 1,254 subjects from 6 global collaborators. The repertoires were made available in a free public database intended to serve as a resource for research on the immune response to SARS-CoV-2. General conclusions and limits of the study: Clinical and demographic metadata were provided uncurated, with the amount varying by source and participant.

Enrolling through a virtual design, the prospective study's participants ranged in age from roughly 18 to 95 years and lived across 20 to 30 United States geographic areas. In the prospective study, cohorts were assigned on the basis of participant-reported clinical history obtained from a screening survey and a study questionnaire. Mobile phlebotomists in the prospective study collected whole blood, serum and a nasopharyngeal or oropharyngeal swab from every participant. Additional blood draws and questionnaires over a 2-month period could optionally be provided by prospective study participants. Prospective study blood samples were shipped either frozen or at room temperature before DNA extraction. V was cut back by 6 bases and J by 3 bases, leaving a gap of 17 bases between them. The CDR3, from cysteine to phenylalanine, totals 15 residues. The sequence is cut down to CDR3 DNA, 45 bases in frame from base 1. CDR1 KGHSH and CDR2 LQKENI are derived from the germline V gene.

TCRbeta CDR3 regions were amplified from genomic DNA by means of the immunoSEQ Assay, a bias-controlled multiplex PCR. Per the authors' processing: The number of nucleated cells in each sample was estimated by amplification of reference gene primers within the assay. To quantify the absolute abundance of each unique TCRbeta CDR3 rearrangement, sequence reads were collapsed and filtered. Productive Simpson clonality was computed per sample as the square root of Simpson's diversity index over productive rearrangements. The source is immuneACCESS, and TCRdb retained only in-frame sequences with V and J called. Part of the clones is not carried over; for the studies checked, unresolved V genes explain less than half of this, and the remainder is unexplained. D and trimming were read from the DNA, whereas the V and J calls and clone size are those reported in that table. The sample contains approximately 140,000 clones, over 70% of them found a single time. More than 3% of the sample rests with the top ten.

Concerning this clone itself: Its antigen has not been determined. No much larger clonotype is one base removed from it; base qualities were not supplied.

The sequenced sample consisted of PBMCs or T cells enriched from blood (not recorded which). This chain is built from TRBV18 and TRBJ1-2; matching of 6 bases hints at TRBD1 as the D gene. The receptor comes from a man aged 50-60 years in a cohort exposed to, infected with or recovered from COVID-19 (not recorded which). The CDR3 has the sequence CASSLTYRQDYGYTF. The sequenced DNA: TGTGCCAGCTCCCTTACCTATCGACAGGACTATGGCTACACCTTC.